This entry lists 28 T cell receptor beta chains sequenced from one sample in a study of blood T cell repertoires in COVID-19. The assay was immunoSEQ multiplex PCR, and TCRdb's table has in-frame clones only and misses some. The data contain roughly 180,000 clones, about four fifths of them singletons. The sample consisted of PBMCs or T cells enriched from blood (not recorded which). These receptor sequences come from a middle-aged man who had recovered from COVID-19.

This chain links TRBV18 with TRBJ2-7; D not resolved. The CDR3 has 12 amino acids. Germline lookup yields CDR1 KGHSH and CDR2 LQKENI. V lost 2 bases to trimming and J lost 4 bases, with 6 bases between them. In nucleotides, the CDR3 is TGTGCCAGCTCACCAGACACTTACGAGCAGTACTTC. It translates to CASSPDTYEQYF.

V is TRBV7-9 and J is TRBJ2-1; D is perhaps TRBD1 (6 bases). V lost 3 bases to trimming and J lost 0 bases, with 15 bases between them. The CDR3 covers 17 residues. From germline, CDR1 is SEHNR and CDR2 FQNEAQ (reference sequence). DNA for the CDR3: TGTGCCAGCAGCTTTTTACAGGGATGGAGCTCCTACAATGAGCAGTTCTTC. Translating it yields CASSFLQGWSSYNEQFF.

DNA of the CDR3: TGTGCCAGCAGCCCAAGCGGGATAGTAGCAGGAAAGCAGTTCTTC. This gives the protein CASSPSGIVAGKQFF. The chain links TRBV7-9 to TRBJ2-1, with TRBD2 matching over 7 bases. This CDR3 has 15 amino acids. V dropped 5 bases and J dropped 11; count of bases not matched to a gene: 15. CDR1 is SEHNR, CDR2 FQNEAQ, per germline (reference sequence).

The rearrangement links TRBV5-5 to TRBJ2-7; D might be TRBD1 (5 bases). Trimming removed 0 bases from V and 5 bases from J, with 15 bases in between. The germline gives CDR1 SGHKS, CDR2 YYEKEE (reference sequence). This CDR3 spans 15 amino acids. The CDR3 bases are TGTGCCAGCAGCTTGGTTTACCAGGGCGGCAACGAGCAGTACTTC. Translated: CASSLVYQGGNEQYF.

The chain is built from TRBV7-6 and TRBJ2-2, with 12 bases that match TRBD2. With 5 bases clipped from V and 6 bases from J, the junction kept 7 bases outside the gene matches. CDR3 length: 16 amino acids. CDR1 is SGHVS and CDR2 is FNYEAQ in the germline V gene. As DNA, the CDR3 is TGTGCCAGCAGCCTCGGACTAGCGGGGTATTCCGGGGAGCTGTTTTTT. Its translation: CASSLGLAGYSGELFF.

The chain carries TRBV6-5 and TRBJ1-6; D is undetermined. This CDR3 has 15 amino acids. V lost 5 bases, J lost 7 bases, and 15 bases lay in between. CDR1 and CDR2 (germline): MNHEY, SVGAGI. Here the CDR3 DNA reads TGTGCCAGCAGTATCGGGAGAAACCAAAATTCACCCCTCCACTTT. It encodes CASSIGRNQNSPLHF.

V usage is TRBV11-3 and J usage is TRBJ2-5; TRBD2 might be the D (5 bases). Trimming pared 5 bases from V and 7 bases from J, leaving 14 bases between. This CDR3 contains 13 residues. In germline, CDR1 is SGHNT, CDR2 YENEEA. CDR3 loop: CASSPTPAGTQYF. CDR3 bases: TGTGCCAGCAGCCCAACACCCGCGGGGACCCAGTACTTC.

V is TRBV19 and J is TRBJ1-2, with 8 bases that match TRBD1. V was pared by 5 bases and J by 0 bases, with 11 bases of the junction left unmatched. The germline V gene has CDR1 LNHDA and CDR2 SQIVND (reference sequence). The CDR3 consists of 17 residues. The CDR3 protein is CASSQSGQGRANYGYTF. The CDR3 nucleotides read TGTGCCAGTAGTCAATCCGGACAGGGCCGAGCTAACTATGGCTACACCTTC.

J is TRBJ1-5 and V is TRBV12-3 or TRBV12-4; possible D gene TRBD1, 5 bases. V was trimmed by 7 bases and J by 7 bases, leaving 14 bases between them. The CDR3 extends over 13 amino acids. DNA of the CDR3: TGTGCCAGCACCCCCAGGGAGGGGCAGCCCCAGCATTTT. It codes for CASTPREGQPQHF.

The V and J genes are TRBV28 and TRBJ1-5, with D uncertain. The CDR3 sequence is 14 residues long. CDR1 is MDHEN and CDR2 is SYDVKM in the germline V gene. V was cut by 2 bases and J by 3 bases, with 8 bases left in between. CDR3 amino acids: CASSLVADNQPQHF. In DNA, the CDR3 is TGTGCCAGCAGTTTAGTGGCAGACAATCAGCCCCAGCATTTT.

The chain uses TRBV27 and TRBJ1-2; D uncertain. Germline CDR1 is MNHEY and CDR2 is SMNVEV (reference sequence). The CDR3 has 18 amino acids. V gave up 4 bases and J gave up 3 bases, with 24 bases separating them. For the CDR3, the DNA is TGTGCCAGCAGTTCGACCCCTGGGAGGGTCGGGTTTGACTATGGCTACACCTTC. Protein: CASSSTPGRVGFDYGYTF.

For this clone: A single base separates this from a much larger clone, so it may be a read error. The rearrangement links TRBV28 to TRBJ1-2, with D maybe TRBD1 (5 bases). Per germline, CDR1 MDHEN and CDR2 SYDVKM. CDR3 length: 13 residues. V lost 3 bases and J 4 bases, leaving 9 bases between the germline ends. CDR3 protein: CASSFGHGYGYTF. The CDR3 coding sequence is TGTGCCAGCAGTTTCGGACACGGCTATGGCTACACCTTC.

The V and J genes are TRBV6-5 and TRBJ2-3; 7 bases are shared with TRBD1. Germline-derived CDR1 and CDR2 are MNHEY and SVGAGI. The length of the CDR3 is 13 residues. V shed 7 bases and J 3 bases; nucleotides not matched to a gene: 4. In DNA form, the CDR3 reads TGTGCCAGCACCCTACAGGGGACAGATACGCAGTATTTT. Translating gives CASTLQGTDTQYF.

The rearrangement joins TRBV5-1 to TRBJ1-3; maybe TRBD1 (6 bases). V gave up 0 bases and J gave up 4 bases, with 11 bases separating them. Germline CDR1 and CDR2: SGHRS and YFSETQ. CDR3 length: 15 amino acids. This CDR3 reads CASSLESGGGNTIYF. CDR3 in DNA: TGCGCCAGCAGCTTGGAATCGGGGGGCGGAAACACCATATATTTT.

This chain connects TRBV6-5 to TRBJ1-5, with 8 bases fitting TRBD1. Per the germline V gene, CDR1 is MNHEY and CDR2 is SVGAGI. Germline trimming cut 6 bases from V and 2 bases from J; bases unmatched to any gene: 3. The CDR3 contains 14 residues. CDR3 sequence (DNA): TGTGCCAGCAGCGAGGACAGGGGCAATCAGCCCCAGCATTTT. Translating it yields CASSEDRGNQPQHF.

This chain uses TRBV19 with TRBJ1-1; the match to TRBD1 covers 8 bases. This CDR3 spans 16 amino acids. V lost 11 bases, J lost 7 bases, and 21 bases stayed unmatched. The germline V gene has CDR1 LNHDA and CDR2 SQIVND (reference sequence). The CDR3 region is CASGGQAPTQTDEAFF. The CDR3 nucleotides are TGTGCCTCCGGGGGACAGGCCCCCACTCAAACCGATGAAGCTTTCTTT.

In DNA form, the CDR3 reads TGCAGTGCTAGTAGAATGAGAAACACTGAAGCTTTCTTT. The encoded protein is CSASRMRNTEAFF. This sequence joins TRBV20-1 and TRBJ1-1; D gene unclear. V was pared by 3 bases and J by 2 bases, with 10 bases between. The CDR3 is 13 amino acids. Germline CDR1 and CDR2: DFQATT and SNEGSKA (reference sequence).

J is TRBJ1-1 and V is TRBV6-1, with 10 nucleotides matching TRBD1. Germline loops: CDR1 MNHNS, CDR2 SASEGT. The ends lost 1 base at V and 3 bases at J; junction bases unmatched: 2. The CDR3 loop spans 15 amino acids. CDR3 sequence: CASSEGGTGDTEAFF. DNA of the CDR3: TGTGCCAGCAGTGAAGGAGGGACAGGGGACACTGAAGCTTTCTTT.

The rearrangement uses TRBV18 and TRBJ1-1, with 11 nucleotides matching TRBD1. This CDR3 has 14 residues. V lost 3 bases and J lost 10; bases outside the gene matches: 7. Per the germline V gene, CDR1 is KGHSH and CDR2 is LQKENI. CDR3 residues: CASSPQDRGLRAFF. CDR3 sequence (DNA): TGTGCCAGCTCACCTCAGGACAGGGGGCTACGAGCTTTCTTT.

The chain has TRBV6-4 and TRBJ2-3; D perhaps matches TRBD1 (6 bases). CDR3 length equals 14 residues. Germline V gene sequence: CDR1 MRHNA, CDR2 SNTAGT. With 2 bases removed from V and 4 bases from J, the gap between germline ends came to 10 bases. CDR3 bases: TGTGCCAGCAGTGACGCATCAGGGGCAGATACGCAGTATTTT. This translates into CASSDASGADTQYF.

This clone was seen just once. The chain carries TRBV11-2 and TRBJ2-7, with 7 bases identical to TRBD2. V lost 1 base and J lost 3; bases outside the gene matches: 6. Germline lookup yields CDR1 SGHAT and CDR2 FQNNGV. The CDR3 is 15 amino acids. The CDR3, as DNA: TGTGCCAGCAGCTTAGGCAGCGGGACGTTCTACGAGCAGTACTTC. It specifies CASSLGSGTFYEQYF.

The V gene is TRBV5-5, the J gene TRBJ2-7; perhaps TRBD1 as D (6 bases). This CDR3 has 14 amino acids. Germline V gene lookup returns CDR1 SGHKS and CDR2 YYEKEE (reference sequence). V was trimmed by 4 bases and J by 4 bases, leaving 15 bases between them. CDR3 DNA sequence: TGTGCCAGCAGCCCCGGGACACCAACTTACGAGCAGTACTTC. Its translation is CASSPGTPTYEQYF.

CDR3 loop: CASSLVEATEAFF. In DNA, the CDR3 is TGTGCCAGCAGCTTAGTGGAGGCCACTGAAGCTTTCTTT. The chain combines TRBV7-9 with TRBJ1-1; D not resolved. The germline V gene has CDR1 SEHNR and CDR2 FQNEAQ (reference sequence). Deletions cut 1 base from V and 4 bases from J, with 7 bases between. The CDR3 runs to 13 residues.

This clone showed up just once. V and J are TRBV7-9 and TRBJ1-3, with TRBD1 matching 8 bases. V lost 5 bases to trimming and J lost 0 bases; unmatched junction nucleotides: 6. Germline CDR1 reads SEHNR; CDR2 reads FQNEAQ (reference sequence). The CDR3 covers 16 residues. CDR3 sequence reads: CASSQRGTGSGNTIYF. As DNA, the CDR3 is TGTGCCAGCAGCCAACGAGGGACAGGCTCTGGAAACACCATATATTTT.

J is TRBJ2-1 and V is TRBV5-6; TRBD1 might be the D (6 bases). Trimming removed 3 bases at V and 4 bases at J, with 8 bases between. Germline CDR1 is SGHDT and CDR2 is YYEEEE. The CDR3 runs to 13 residues. The CDR3: CASSSTGYNEQFF. The CDR3 coding sequence is TGTGCCAGCAGCTCGACAGGTTACAATGAGCAGTTCTTC. The entire variable domain, with the rest obtained from reference TRBV5-6 and TRBJ2-1, is as follows: DAGVTQSPTHLIKTRGQQVTLRCSPKSGHDTVSWYQQALGQGPQFIFQYYEEEERQRGNFPDRFSGHQFPNYSSELNVNALLLGDSALYLCASSSTGYNEQFFGPGTRLTVL.

This chain connects TRBV7-9 to TRBJ1-1, with 12 bases lining up with TRBD1. V was pared by 7 bases and J by 4 bases, with 7 bases of the junction left unmatched. The germline V gene has CDR1 SEHNR and CDR2 FQNEAQ (reference sequence). CDR3 length: 15 residues. CDR3 protein: CASTGQGARVTEAFF. Written as DNA, the CDR3 is TGTGCCAGCACGGGACAGGGGGCGCGGGTCACTGAAGCTTTCTTT.

V gene TRBV6-1 combines with J gene TRBJ1-2; D might be TRBD1 (5 bases). This CDR3 spans 15 amino acids. The V gene's germline CDR1 is MNHNS and CDR2 SASEGT. Deletions cut 2 bases from V and 4 bases from J, with 14 bases between. For the CDR3, the DNA is TGTGCCAGCAGTGAAAGGGGAGGGGCTAGCTATGGCTACACCTTC. Translating it yields CASSERGGASYGYTF.

The chain couples TRBV5-8 to TRBJ2-1; D possibly corresponds to TRBD2 (5 bases). The germline CDR1 and CDR2 sequences are SGHTS and YDEGEE. The CDR3 has 15 residues. With 2 bases removed from V and 0 bases from J, the gap between germline ends came to 9 bases. The CDR3 DNA reads as TGTGCCAGCAGCTTAGAAGGGAGCTCCTACAATGAGCAGTTCTTC. Translation: CASSLEGSSYNEQFF.